The source of this T cell receptor (beta chain) is a study of CD8+ T cells in alopecia areata. Study at large: Those patients who were treated received oral tofacitinib, which was given at 5 to 10 mg twice daily for moderate-to-severe alopecia areata.

Following extraction, RNA underwent reverse transcription to cDNA, which served as the sequencing template. TCRdb's table, derived via immunoSEQ multiplex PCR, lists solely in-frame clones and lacks some. Here the sample spans hundreds of thousands of clones, 60% being singletons. In regard to this clone: Its antigen remains unidentified.

Documented treatment: oral pan-JAK inhibitor, 5-10 mg twice daily. Collection of lesional scalp punch biopsies and peripheral blood was performed in alopecia areata patients. Overall study findings and caveats: One nonresponder leaves baseline CD8+ expansion's link to response uncertain. Among the top 100, expanded CD8+ clones were significantly decreased by tofacitinib, as was scalp clonality.

Per the germline V gene, CDR1 is GTSNPN and CDR2 is SVGIG (reference sequence). The CDR3 covers 15 residues. V shed 5 bases and J shed 2 bases, with 16 bases lying between them. The chain combines TRBV30 with TRBJ2-1, with a possible D match to TRBD2 (6 bases). Sequencing was performed on CD4+ T cells sorted from blood, taken at week 52, from a patient treated with tofacitinib. The clonotype originates from a human donor with alopecia areata. In nucleotides, the CDR3 is TGTGCCTGGGTGGGGAGGCAGACCCCCTACAATGAGCAGTTCTTC. Translation gives CAWVGRQTPYNEQFF.